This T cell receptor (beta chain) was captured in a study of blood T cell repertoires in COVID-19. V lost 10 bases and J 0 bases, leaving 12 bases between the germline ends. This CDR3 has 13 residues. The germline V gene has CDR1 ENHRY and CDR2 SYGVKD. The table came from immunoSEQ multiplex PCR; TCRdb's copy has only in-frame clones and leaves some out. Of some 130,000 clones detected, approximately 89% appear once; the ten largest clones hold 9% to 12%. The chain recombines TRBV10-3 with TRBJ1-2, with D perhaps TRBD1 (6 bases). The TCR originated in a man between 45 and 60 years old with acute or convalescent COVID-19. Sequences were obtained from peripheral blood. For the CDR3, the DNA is TGTGCCACCACAGGGTGGGCTAACTATGGCTACACCTTC. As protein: CATTGWANYGYTF.